Below, 19 T cell receptor beta chains from the same sample are listed, as sequenced in a study of response to subunit inactivated influenza vaccine. TCRdb re-called the RT-PCR reads with MiXCR, one entry per CDR3 protein. The table has over 400,000 distinct CDR3 sequences, around 13% seen once. The material was PBMCs from blood, obtained about 6 weeks after vaccination. Every receptor here comes from a man aged 50 or older who received an inactivated influenza vaccine.

The V and J genes are TRBV19 and TRBJ1-2; 8 bases align to TRBD1. The germline CDR1 and CDR2 sequences are LNHDA and SQIVND (reference sequence). The junction had 8 bases not matched to a gene; V was cut back by 3 bases and J by 2 bases. The CDR3 runs 16 residues. CDR3 loop: CASSMRTGRVNYGYTF. CDR3 sequence (DNA): TGTGCCAGTAGTATGAGGACAGGGAGGGTGAACTATGGCTACACCTTC.

This clonotype turned up a few times. The chain recombines TRBV4-3 with TRBJ2-1; 14 bases line up with TRBD2. Germline V gene sequence: CDR1 LGHNA, CDR2 YSLEER. CDR3 length: 19 residues. Trimming took 0 bases from V and 7 from J; bases not matched to a gene: 11. CDR3 bases: TGCGCCAGCAGCCAAGAAGTGAATTGGGGGACTAGCGGGGGAAATGAGCAGTTCTTC. Translation gives CASSQEVNWGTSGGNEQFF.

This clonotype was seen a few times. This chain connects TRBV28 to TRBJ1-4; possible D gene TRBD1, 5 bases. The V end was cut by 6 bases, the J end by 4 bases, with 12 bases between. The CDR3 sequence is 14 residues long. Germline V gene data show CDR1 as MDHEN and CDR2 as SYDVKM. CDR3 sequence reads: CASRAGGSNEKLFF. The CDR3, as DNA: TGTGCCAGCAGGGCGGGGGGAAGTAATGAAAAACTGTTTTTT.

The chain has TRBV20-1 and TRBJ2-2; D is ambiguous. Deletions cut 6 bases from V and 4 bases from J, with 9 bases between. This CDR3 contains 12 residues. The germline gives CDR1 DFQATT, CDR2 SNEGSKA (reference sequence). The CDR3 nucleotides are TGCAGTGCCTTAAGTGGCACCGGGGAGCTGTTTTTT. Translation: CSALSGTGELFF.

The rearrangement uses TRBV20-1 and TRBJ1-5; no clear D. This CDR3 comprises 13 residues. The germline V gene has CDR1 DFQATT and CDR2 SNEGSKA (reference sequence). V lost 7 bases, J lost 3 bases, and 13 bases lay in between. The CDR3 DNA reads as TGCAGTGGGGCCCCCGGACCCAATCAGCCCCAGCATTTT. This encodes CSGAPGPNQPQHF.

The V and J genes are TRBV28 and TRBJ2-7, with 11 bases aligning to TRBD2. The CDR3 totals 15 residues. The V segment lost 3 bases and the J segment 0 bases; nucleotides outside the gene matches: 1. CDR1 and CDR2 from the germline V gene are MDHEN and SYDVKM. This chain's CDR3 is CASSLTSGISYEQYF. In nucleotides, the CDR3 is TGTGCCAGCAGTTTGACTAGCGGGATCTCCTACGAGCAGTACTTC. Complete variable domain (other parts from reference TRBV28 and TRBJ2-7): DVKVTQSSRYLVKRTGEKVFLECVQDMDHENMFWYRQDPGLGLRLIYFSYDVKMKEKGDIPEGYSVSREKKERFSLILESASTNQTSMYLCASSLTSGISYEQYFGPGTRLTVT.

Ten or more counts support this clonotype. The rearrangement uses TRBV15 and TRBJ1-5; perhaps TRBD1 as D (6 bases). The germline V gene has CDR1 LNHNV and CDR2 YYDKDF (reference sequence). With 1 base removed from V and 7 bases from J, the gap between germline ends came to 11 bases. This CDR3 has 14 residues. DNA for the CDR3: TGTGCCACCAGCAGAGCAGGGGCCACCCAGCCCCAGCATTTT. This translates into CATSRAGATQPQHF.

This clonotype has at least ten counts. Here the CDR3 reads CASSSGRTRGAEKLFF. The CDR3 DNA reads as TGTGCCAGCAGCTCGGGACGAACGCGCGGCGCGGAAAAACTGTTTTTT. The rearrangement links TRBV12-3 or TRBV12-4 to TRBJ1-4, with D possibly being TRBD1 (5 bases). V lost 6 bases and J 8 bases, leaving 22 bases between the germline ends. The CDR3 contains 16 residues.

The rearrangement uses TRBV11-2 and TRBJ2-7, with TRBD2 matching over 12 bases. Germline V lookup: CDR1 SGHAT, CDR2 FQNNGV. The CDR3 runs 15 residues. V lost 6 bases, J lost 11 bases, and 14 bases stayed unmatched. The CDR3 DNA sequence: TGTGCCAGCAGAGGACTAGCGGGATATGATAGATTAAAGTACTTC. This codes for CASRGLAGYDRLKYF.

This sequence joins TRBV7-2 and TRBJ1-2; D might be TRBD1 (6 bases). V shed 5 bases and J shed 8 bases, with 21 bases lying between them. CDR1 and CDR2 from the germline V gene are SGHTA and FQGNSA. CDR3 size: 15 residues. In DNA form, the CDR3 reads TGTGCCAGCAGCAGCCAGGACAGCATACTCTGGGGCTACACCTTC. Translated: CASSSQDSILWGYTF.

This clonotype was seen only a few times. This rearrangement joins TRBV18 to TRBJ1-3; 7 nucleotides line up with TRBD1. Germline-derived CDR1 and CDR2 are KGHSH and LQKENI. V shed 2 bases, J shed 0 bases, and the junction held 1 base outside the gene matches. The CDR3 contains 15 residues. CDR3 region: CASSPGTVSGNTIYF. The CDR3 nucleotides read TGTGCCAGCTCACCAGGGACAGTCTCTGGAAACACCATATATTTT.

The chain uses TRBV7-2 and TRBJ2-7; 8 bases match TRBD2. The V segment lost 5 bases and the J segment 2 bases; nucleotides outside the gene matches: 5. In germline, CDR1 is SGHTA, CDR2 FQGNSA. The length of the CDR3 is 14 residues. In DNA, the CDR3 is TGTGCCAGCAGCCGGGAGGGTCCTGCCTACGAGCAGTACTTC. It encodes CASSREGPAYEQYF. Together with reference TRBV7-2 and TRBJ2-7, the CDR3 gives the full variable domain: GAGVSQSPSNKVTEKGKDVELRCDPISGHTALYWYRQSLGQGLEFLIYFQGNSAPDKSGLPSDRFSAERTGGSVSTLTIQRTQQEDSAVYLCASSREGPAYEQYFGPGTRLTVT.

In this sample, this clonotype turned up a few times. The chain has TRBV9 and TRBJ2-1, with 13 bases aligning to TRBD2. CDR3 length: 16 amino acids. CDR1 SGDLS and CDR2 YYNGEE come from the germline V gene. Trimming at V came to 4 bases and at J to 7 bases, leaving 8 bases not matched to a gene. The CDR3 sequence is CASSPTGTSGANEQFF. DNA of the CDR3: TGTGCCAGCAGCCCAACCGGGACTAGCGGGGCTAATGAGCAGTTCTTC.

The sample holds many counts of this clonotype. The genes are TRBV12-3 or TRBV12-4 and TRBJ1-4; 8 nucleotides align to TRBD1. The CDR3 is 12 amino acids. V was clipped by 6 bases and J by 12 bases; unmatched bases: 6. CDR3 nucleotide sequence: TGTGCCAGCAGCACGACAGGGGAGGAACTGTTTTTT. It encodes CASSTTGEELFF.

The chain carries TRBV27 and TRBJ1-4; perhaps TRBD1 as D (6 bases). V was trimmed by 0 bases and J by 0 bases, leaving 14 bases between them. Germline CDR1 and CDR2: MNHEY and SMNVEV (reference sequence). The CDR3 is 18 amino acids. The CDR3 DNA follows: TGTGCCAGCAGTTTATCGGGCGGGACACAAACAACTAATGAAAAACTGTTTTTT. Its protein is CASSLSGGTQTTNEKLFF.

This chain joins TRBV10-3 and TRBJ2-1, with a tentative D call TRBD2 (5 bases). The CDR3 is 16 residues long. Trimming took 0 bases from V and 1 from J, leaving 10 bases between them. Germline values: CDR1 ENHRY, CDR2 SYGVKD. CDR3 nucleotide sequence: TGTGCCATCAGTGAGTCTAGCGTTAATTCCTACAATGAGCAGTTCTTC. Amino acids: CAISESSVNSYNEQFF.

The chain joins TRBV14 to TRBJ1-4, with D possibly TRBD1 on 5 matching bases. Trimming took off 1 base at V and 0 bases at J, with 15 bases between the two ends. CDR1 is SGHDN and CDR2 is FVKESK in the germline V gene. This CDR3 spans 18 amino acids. The CDR3 here is CASSQVSFDRPTNEKLFF. Written as DNA, the CDR3 is TGTGCCAGCAGCCAAGTCTCCTTCGACAGACCAACTAATGAAAAACTGTTTTTT.

As DNA, the CDR3 is TGCGCCAGCAGCCAAGCGAACGTAAACTCTGGGGCCAACGTCCTGACTTTC. Protein product: CASSQANVNSGANVLTF. J is TRBJ2-6 and V is TRBV4-3, with D unresolved. Per the germline V gene, CDR1 is LGHNA and CDR2 is YSLEER. V dropped 1 base and J dropped 0 bases, with 10 bases sitting between them. This CDR3 has 17 residues.

This chain connects TRBV6-5 to TRBJ1-1; TRBD1 is a possible D gene (5 bases). The CDR3 is 12 residues long. The V end was cut by 2 bases, the J end by 5 bases, with 6 bases between. Germline V lookup: CDR1 MNHEY, CDR2 SVGAGI. Written as DNA, the CDR3 is TGTGCCAGCAGTTACGGGGGGACTGAAGCTTTCTTT. Its translation: CASSYGGTEAFF.